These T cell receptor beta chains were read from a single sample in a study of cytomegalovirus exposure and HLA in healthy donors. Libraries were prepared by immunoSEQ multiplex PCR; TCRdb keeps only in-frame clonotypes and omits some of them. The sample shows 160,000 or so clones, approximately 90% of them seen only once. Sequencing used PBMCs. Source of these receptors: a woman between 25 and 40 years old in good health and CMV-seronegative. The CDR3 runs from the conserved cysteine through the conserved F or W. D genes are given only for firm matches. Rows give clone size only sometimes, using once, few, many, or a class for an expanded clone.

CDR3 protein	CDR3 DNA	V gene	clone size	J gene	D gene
CATRLVGAGEQFF	TGTGCCACCCGACTCGTGGGGGCGGGTGAGCAGTTCTTC	TRBV27	.	TRBJ2-1	.
CASRPRGRGGNEQFF	TGTGCCAGCAGGCCGCGCGGGAGGGGAGGCAATGAGCAGTTCTTC	TRBV28	.	TRBJ2-1	TRBD2
CASSQHGTGGSNEQFF	TGTGCCAGCAGCCAACACGGGACAGGGGGATCGAATGAGCAGTTCTTC	TRBV16	.	TRBJ2-1	TRBD1
CARSCRAGRINTIYF	TGTGCCAGAAGCTGCCGGGCGGGAAGGATAAACACCATATATTTT	TRBV5-3	.	TRBJ1-3	.
CASSNTSSGGQYF	TGTGCCAGCTCAAATACGTCCAGCGGGGGGCAGTACTTC	TRBV18	.	TRBJ2-7	TRBD2
CASSITTGVEQYF	TGCGCCAGCAGCATTACGACAGGGGTCGAGCAGTACTTC	TRBV5-1	.	TRBJ2-7	TRBD1
CASSSRTGANTEAFF	TGTGCCAGCAGCTCGCGGACAGGAGCGAACACTGAAGCTTTCTTT	TRBV7-6	.	TRBJ1-1	TRBD1
CASSLSSGGAANEQFF	TGTGCCAGCAGCTTATCAAGCGGGGGGGCCGCGAATGAGCAGTTCTTC	TRBV7-9	few	TRBJ2-1	TRBD2
CASSIAGGRWQPQHF	TGTGCCAGTAGTATAGCGGGGGGGCGTTGGCAGCCCCAGCATTTT	TRBV19	.	TRBJ1-5	.
CASSQDLTDTQYF	TGTGCCAGCAGCCAAGATCTCACAGATACGCAGTATTTT	TRBV14	.	TRBJ2-3	.